This TCR beta chain was retrieved from a study of T cell repertoires in cytomegalovirus infection. Study-wide results and caveats: CMV carriers having the relevant HLA were flagged by cumulative public TCR beta family frequency. Predominance within the ex vivo response was attributable to HLA-C-restricted CMV-specific TCR beta clonotypes.

This CDR3 contains 14 residues. With 3 bases clipped from V and 4 bases from J, the junction kept 3 bases outside the gene matches. TCRdb redid the calling of the reads with MiXCR, one entry per CDR3 protein. The sample holds around 710,000 distinct CDR3 sequences; about 28% are singletons and the top ten take roughly 14%. The table lists this clonotype with a few counts. The antigen remains unidentified. V is TRBV12-3 or TRBV12-4 and J is TRBJ2-1; 7 bases are shared with TRBD2. Here the sequenced sample was cultured CD8+ T cells from PBMCs, taken from culture after CMV antigen stimulation. The origin of this receptor is a human donor in good health (CMV status not recorded). Some clones in this sample may be carry-over from other donors' samples. The CDR3 DNA follows: TGTGCCAGCAGTTTGAGCGGGAAATACAATGAGCAGTTCTTC. It yields the protein CASSLSGKYNEQFF.